The 10 T cell receptor beta chains below were found in one sample sequenced in a study of blood T cells in healthy people across ages. Alongside a J-beta primer mix, a sample-barcoded 5' primer served in a second PCR lasting about 7 to 12 cycles. TCRdb itself ran the 5' RACE reads through MiXCR, one entry per CDR3 protein. The sample holds over a million distinct CDR3 sequences, around 40% seen once. The sequencing sample was made of blood. Receptors originate from a woman under 30 in good health.

In its sample, this clonotype was seen a few times. The chain couples TRBV18 to TRBJ2-1, with unresolved D. Deletions cut 3 bases from V and 7 bases from J, with 10 bases between. Germline V gene lookup returns CDR1 KGHSH and CDR2 LQKENI. The CDR3 length is 13 residues. CDR3 loop: CASSPQELNEQFF. The CDR3 DNA is TGTGCCAGCTCACCGCAGGAATTGAATGAGCAGTTCTTC. The full variable domain, its missing parts supplied by reference TRBV18 and TRBJ2-1, is NAGVMQNPRHLVRRRGQEARLRCSPMKGHSHVYWYRQLPEEGLKFMVYLQKENIIDESGMPKERFSAEFPKEGPSILRIQQVVRGDSAAYFCASSPQELNEQFFGPGTRLTVL.

The rearrangement uses TRBV19 and TRBJ1-1, with D perhaps matching TRBD1 (5 bases). V gave up 4 bases and J gave up 7 bases, with 10 bases separating them. The germline gives CDR1 LNHDA, CDR2 SQIVND (reference sequence). The length of the CDR3 is 12 residues. This CDR3 is CASSSPGLEAFF. The CDR3 region has the DNA TGTGCCAGTAGTAGCCCAGGGCTTGAAGCTTTCTTT.

This CDR3 is CASSFLSGRGYEQYF. Written as DNA, the CDR3 is TGTGCCAGCAGCTTCTTAAGCGGGAGAGGTTACGAGCAGTACTTC. The chain links TRBV7-2 to TRBJ2-7, with TRBD2 matching 8 bases. Germline lookup yields CDR1 SGHTA and CDR2 FQGNSA. The CDR3 sequence is 15 residues long. Trimming removed 3 bases from V and 4 bases from J; junction bases left unmatched: 8.

The table lists this clonotype with a few counts. J is TRBJ2-5 and V is TRBV6-4; D may be TRBD1 (5 bases). Trimming stripped 0 bases from V and 5 bases from J, with 10 bases between. From germline, CDR1 is MRHNA and CDR2 SNTAGT. The CDR3 sequence is 14 residues long. The CDR3 reads CASSDSGQKETQYF. In nucleotides, the CDR3 is TGTGCCAGCAGTGACTCGGGGCAGAAGGAGACCCAGTACTTC.

The rearrangement uses TRBV27 and TRBJ1-1; 8 bases map to TRBD1. The CDR3 consists of 13 residues. Germline lookup yields CDR1 MNHEY and CDR2 SMNVEV (reference sequence). Trimming took 7 bases from V and 5 from J; bases not matched to a gene: 6. The CDR3 region is CASKDRAGTEAFF. The CDR3 DNA is TGTGCCAGCAAGGACAGGGCAGGGACTGAAGCTTTCTTT.

For this clonotype: A junction end diverges from the germline sequence, so it may reflect a read error. The chain employs TRBV6-5 and TRBJ2-6; D may match TRBD1 or TRBD2 (5 bases each). CDR1 MNHEY and CDR2 SVGAGI come from the germline V gene. There are 19 residues in the CDR3. CDR3 sequence reads: CASSYSRGTSVSGASVLTF. The CDR3 coding sequence is TGTGCCAGCAGTTACTCGAGGGGTACAAGCGTCTCTGGGGCCAGCGTCCTGACTTTC.

The J gene is TRBJ1-1, the V gene TRBV20-1; D perhaps matches TRBD1 (5 bases). With 7 bases removed from V and 4 bases from J, the gap between germline ends came to 16 bases. The CDR3 is made up of 13 amino acids. Germline values: CDR1 DFQATT, CDR2 SNEGSKA (reference sequence). CDR3 sequence reads: CSGTQGAGTEAFF. Here the CDR3 DNA reads TGCAGTGGTACGCAGGGCGCCGGCACTGAAGCTTTCTTT.

CDR3 sequence: CSVARPDRVYEQYF. For the CDR3, the DNA is TGCAGCGTTGCGAGACCCGACAGGGTCTACGAGCAGTACTTC. This chain joins TRBV29-1 and TRBJ2-7, with TRBD1 identical over 7 bases. Germline CDR1 SQVTM, CDR2 ANQGSEA. The length of the CDR3 is 14 residues. The junction had 9 bases not matched to a gene; V was cut back by 4 bases and J by 3 bases.

This clonotype was picked up a small number of times. The chain carries TRBV12-3 or TRBV12-4 and TRBJ1-4; no firm D call. V lost 4 bases and J lost 5, with 11 bases in between. The CDR3 covers 14 residues. CDR3 amino acids: CASSSIGRNEKLFF. CDR3 sequence (DNA): TGTGCCAGCAGTTCTATTGGAAGAAATGAAAAACTGTTTTTT.

With regard to this clonotype: One end of the junction is discordant with germline, which a read error may explain. The V call is TRBV7-3, the J call TRBJ2-2; TRBD2 is a possible D gene (6 bases). Germline V gives CDR1 SGHTA, CDR2 FQGTGA. The CDR3 is made up of 17 amino acids. Written as DNA, the CDR3 is TGTGCCAGCAGCTTAACTGGGGGTCCCGCGAACACCGGGGGGCTGTTTTTT. Encoded protein: CASSLTGGPANTGGLFF.